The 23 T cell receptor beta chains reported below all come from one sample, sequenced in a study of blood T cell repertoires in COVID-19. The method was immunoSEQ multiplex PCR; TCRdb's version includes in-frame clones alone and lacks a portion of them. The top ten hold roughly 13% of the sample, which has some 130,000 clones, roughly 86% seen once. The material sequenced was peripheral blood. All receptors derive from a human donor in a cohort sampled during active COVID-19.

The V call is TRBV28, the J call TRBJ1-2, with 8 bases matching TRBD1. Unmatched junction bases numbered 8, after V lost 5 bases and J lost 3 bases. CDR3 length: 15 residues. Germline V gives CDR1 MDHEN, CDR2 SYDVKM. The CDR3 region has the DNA TGTGCCAGCAGTGTCCAGGGGGCGCTGGACTATGGCTACACCTTC. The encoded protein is CASSVQGALDYGYTF.

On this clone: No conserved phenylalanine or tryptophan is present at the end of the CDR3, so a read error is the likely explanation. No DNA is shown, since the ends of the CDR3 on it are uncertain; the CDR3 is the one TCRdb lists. CDR3 in amino acids: CASSFRDRSGHHQ. The rearrangement uses TRBV7-9 and TRBJ1-2; the D call TRBD1 from the table was never checked on the DNA. Counting both end residues, the CDR3 totals 13 amino acids. Germline values: CDR1 SEHNR, CDR2 FQNEAQ (reference sequence).

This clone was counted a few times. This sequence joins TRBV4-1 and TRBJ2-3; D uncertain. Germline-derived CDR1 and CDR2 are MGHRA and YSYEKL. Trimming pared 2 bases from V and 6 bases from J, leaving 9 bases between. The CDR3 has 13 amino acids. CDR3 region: CASSQHSSDTQYF. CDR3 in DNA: TGCGCCAGCAGCCAACACTCCTCCGATACGCAGTATTTT.

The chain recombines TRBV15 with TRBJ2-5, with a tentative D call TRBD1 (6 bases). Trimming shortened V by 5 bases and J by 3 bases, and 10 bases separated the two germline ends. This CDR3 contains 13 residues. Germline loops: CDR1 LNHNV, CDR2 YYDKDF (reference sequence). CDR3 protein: CATSPGQKETQYF. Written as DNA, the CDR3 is TGTGCCACCAGCCCCGGACAGAAAGAGACCCAGTACTTC. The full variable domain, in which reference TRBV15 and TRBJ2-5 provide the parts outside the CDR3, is DAMVIQNPRYQVTQFGKPVTLSCSQTLNHNVMYWYQQKSSQAPKLLFHYYDKDFNNEADTPDNFQSRRPNTSFCFLDIRSPGLGDTAMYLCATSPGQKETQYFGPGTRLLVL.

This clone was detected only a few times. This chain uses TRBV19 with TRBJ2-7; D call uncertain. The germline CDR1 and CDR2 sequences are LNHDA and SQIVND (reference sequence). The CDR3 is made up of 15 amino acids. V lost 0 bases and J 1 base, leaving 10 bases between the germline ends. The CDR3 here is CASSIEASFSYEQYF. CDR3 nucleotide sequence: TGTGCCAGTAGTATAGAGGCTAGTTTTTCCTACGAGCAGTACTTC.

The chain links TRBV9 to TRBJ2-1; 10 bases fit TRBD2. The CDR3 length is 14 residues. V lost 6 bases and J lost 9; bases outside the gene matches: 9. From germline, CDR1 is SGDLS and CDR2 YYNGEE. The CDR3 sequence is CASTRSGGWAEQFF. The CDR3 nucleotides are TGTGCCAGCACTCGTAGCGGGGGGTGGGCTGAGCAGTTCTTC.

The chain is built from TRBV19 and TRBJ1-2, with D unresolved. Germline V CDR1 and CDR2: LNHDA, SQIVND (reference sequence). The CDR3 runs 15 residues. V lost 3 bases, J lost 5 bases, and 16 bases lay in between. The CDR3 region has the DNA TGTGCCAGTAGTATCGGCGCGGGAATGGAATATGGCTACACCTTC. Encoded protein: CASSIGAGMEYGYTF. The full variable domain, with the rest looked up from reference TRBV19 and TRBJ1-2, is DGGITQSPKYLFRKEGQNVTLSCEQNLNHDAMYWYRQDPGQGLRLIYYSQIVNDFQKGDIAEGYSVSREKKESFPLTVTSAQKNPTAFYLCASSIGAGMEYGYTFGSGTRLTVV.

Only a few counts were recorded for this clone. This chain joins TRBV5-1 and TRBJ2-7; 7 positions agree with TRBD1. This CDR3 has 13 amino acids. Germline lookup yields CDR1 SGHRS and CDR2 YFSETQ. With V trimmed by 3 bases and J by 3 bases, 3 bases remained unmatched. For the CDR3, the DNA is TGCGCCAGCAGCTCGGGACAGAACTACGAGCAGTACTTC. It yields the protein CASSSGQNYEQYF.

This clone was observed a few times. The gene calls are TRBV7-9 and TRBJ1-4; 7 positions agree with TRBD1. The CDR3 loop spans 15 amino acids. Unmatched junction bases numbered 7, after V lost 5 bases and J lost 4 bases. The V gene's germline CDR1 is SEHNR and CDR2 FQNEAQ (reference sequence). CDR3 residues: CASSAGTAVNEKLFF. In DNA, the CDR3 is TGTGCCAGCAGCGCCGGGACAGCAGTTAATGAAAAACTGTTTTTT. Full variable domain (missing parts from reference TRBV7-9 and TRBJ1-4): DTGVSQNPRHKITKRGQNVTFRCDPISEHNRLYWYRQTLGQGPEFLTYFQNEAQLEKSRLLSDRFSAERPKGSFSTLEIQRTEQGDSAMYLCASSAGTAVNEKLFFGSGTQLSVL.

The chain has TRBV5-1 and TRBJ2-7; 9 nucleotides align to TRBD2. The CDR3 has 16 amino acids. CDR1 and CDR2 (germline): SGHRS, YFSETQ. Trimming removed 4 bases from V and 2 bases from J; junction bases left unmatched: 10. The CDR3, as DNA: TGCGCCAGCAGCCCCTCTAGCGGGGAGTTGGCCTACGAGCAGTACTTC. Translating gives CASSPSSGELAYEQYF.

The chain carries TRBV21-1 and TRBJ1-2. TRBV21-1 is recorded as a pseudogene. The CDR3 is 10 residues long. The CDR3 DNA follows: TGTGCCAGCAGAGGGAGTGGCTACACCTTC. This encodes CASRGSGYTF.

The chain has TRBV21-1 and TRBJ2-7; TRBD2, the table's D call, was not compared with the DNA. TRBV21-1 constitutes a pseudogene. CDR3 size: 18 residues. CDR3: CASSKGGEGRTSSYEQYF. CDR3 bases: TGTGCCAGCAGCAAAGGGGGTGAAGGACGGACTAGCTCCTACGAGCAGTACTTC.

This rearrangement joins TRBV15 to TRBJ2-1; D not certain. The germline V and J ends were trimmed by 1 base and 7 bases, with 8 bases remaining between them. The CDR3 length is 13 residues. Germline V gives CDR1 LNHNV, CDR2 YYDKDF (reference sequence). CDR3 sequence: CATSRVLENEQFF. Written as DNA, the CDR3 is TGTGCCACCAGCAGAGTCCTAGAGAATGAGCAGTTCTTC.

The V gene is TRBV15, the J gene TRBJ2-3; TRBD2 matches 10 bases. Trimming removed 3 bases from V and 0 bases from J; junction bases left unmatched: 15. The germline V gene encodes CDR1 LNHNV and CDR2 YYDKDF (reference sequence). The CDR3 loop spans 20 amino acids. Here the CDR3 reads CATSRTTGLAESTSTDTQYF. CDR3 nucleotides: TGTGCCACCAGCAGGACCACCGGACTAGCGGAATCCACTAGCACAGATACGCAGTATTTT.

CDR3 sequence reads: CASSFRTSSTDTQYF. Written as DNA, the CDR3 is TGTGCCAGCAGTTTTAGAACCTCCAGCACAGATACGCAGTATTTT. V is TRBV27 and J is TRBJ2-3; D is uncertain. Germline V gives CDR1 MNHEY, CDR2 SMNVEV (reference sequence). The CDR3 sequence is 15 residues long. V lost 3 bases to trimming and J lost 0 bases, with 10 bases between them.

The DNA of the CDR3 is TGTGCCTGTCCCGACAGGGAAAACTATGGCTACACCTTC. As protein: CACPDRENYGYTF. The genes are TRBV30 and TRBJ1-2, with 7 bases identical to TRBD1. CDR3 length equals 13 residues. The germline V gene has CDR1 GTSNPN and CDR2 SVGIG (reference sequence). V was clipped by 6 bases and J by 2 bases; unmatched bases: 6.

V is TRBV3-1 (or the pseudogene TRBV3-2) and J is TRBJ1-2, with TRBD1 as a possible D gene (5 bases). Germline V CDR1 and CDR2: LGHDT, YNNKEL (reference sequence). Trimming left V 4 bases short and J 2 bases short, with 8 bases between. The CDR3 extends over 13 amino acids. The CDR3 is CASSLDSNYGYTF. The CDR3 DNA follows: TGTGCCAGCAGCCTCGACAGCAACTATGGCTACACCTTC.

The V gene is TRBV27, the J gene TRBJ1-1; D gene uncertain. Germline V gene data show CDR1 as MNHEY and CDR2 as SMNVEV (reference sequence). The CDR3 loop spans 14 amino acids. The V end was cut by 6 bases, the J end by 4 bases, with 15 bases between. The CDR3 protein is CASRWASLGTEAFF. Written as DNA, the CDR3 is TGTGCCAGCAGGTGGGCCTCTCTGGGCACTGAAGCTTTCTTT.

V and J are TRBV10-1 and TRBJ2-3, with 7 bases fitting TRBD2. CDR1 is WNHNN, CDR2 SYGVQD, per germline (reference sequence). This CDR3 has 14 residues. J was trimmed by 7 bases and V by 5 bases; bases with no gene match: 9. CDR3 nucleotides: TGCGCCAGCAGTTATAGCGGCGGGGGAAATACGCAGTATTTT. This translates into CASSYSGGGNTQYF.

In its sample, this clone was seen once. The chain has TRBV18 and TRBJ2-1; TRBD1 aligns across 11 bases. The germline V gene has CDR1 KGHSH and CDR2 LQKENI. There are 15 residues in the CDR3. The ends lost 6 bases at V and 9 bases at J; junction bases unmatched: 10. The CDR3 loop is CASSGQGANLAEQFF. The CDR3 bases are TGTGCCAGCTCCGGACAGGGGGCGAACTTAGCTGAGCAGTTCTTC.

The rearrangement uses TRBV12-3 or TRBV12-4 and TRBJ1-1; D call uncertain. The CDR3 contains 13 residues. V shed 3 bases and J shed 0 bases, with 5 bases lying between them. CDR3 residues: CASSFRLNTEAFF. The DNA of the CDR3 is TGTGCCAGCAGTTTCCGGTTGAACACTGAAGCTTTCTTT.

The CDR3 DNA follows: TGTGCCAGCTCACCTGGGGAGGGGCTGTTCTTC. This encodes CASSPGEGLFF. The chain couples TRBV18 to TRBJ2-1; TRBD2 aligns across 7 bases. Germline-derived CDR1 and CDR2 are KGHSH and LQKENI. J was trimmed by 15 bases and V by 3 bases; bases with no gene match: 5. The CDR3 length is 11 residues.

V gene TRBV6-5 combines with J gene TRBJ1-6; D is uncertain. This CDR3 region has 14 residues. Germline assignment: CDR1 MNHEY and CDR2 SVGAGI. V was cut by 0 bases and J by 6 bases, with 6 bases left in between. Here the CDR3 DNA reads TGTGCCAGCAGTTACTCGTCGGGTAATTCACCCCTCCACTTT. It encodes CASSYSSGNSPLHF.